A single sample is the source of the 19 T cell receptor beta chains below, sequenced in a study of blood T cell repertoires in COVID-19. TCRdb keeps only in-frame clones here, not all; method: immunoSEQ multiplex PCR. The table lists around 69,000 clones, more than 70% of them singletons. The sample consisted of peripheral blood. These receptors all come from a man aged 50-59 years with active COVID-19.

This clone was recorded a few times. DNA of the CDR3: TGTGCCAGTAGGGCTTACAATCAGCCCCAGCATTTT. Protein sequence: CASRAYNQPQHF. This sequence joins TRBV19 and TRBJ1-5; D unresolved. CDR3 length: 12 residues. Trimming shortened V by 6 bases and J by 3 bases, and 6 bases separated the two germline ends. Germline CDR1 and CDR2: LNHDA and SQIVND (reference sequence).

The DNA of the CDR3 is TGCGCCAGCAGCTTGGGTGGACAGCCCACCGGGGAGCTGTTTTTT. Its translation: CASSLGGQPTGELFF. The chain combines TRBV5-1 with TRBJ2-2; D is perhaps TRBD1 (6 bases). The V end lost 0 bases, the J end lost 4 bases, and 10 bases lay between the germline ends. This CDR3 has 15 amino acids. CDR1 and CDR2 from the germline V gene are SGHRS and YFSETQ.

This chain joins TRBV24-1 and TRBJ2-3; 8 bases agree with TRBD1. The CDR3 has 15 residues. J gave up 6 bases and V 4 bases, and 8 bases lay outside the gene matches. From germline, CDR1 is KGHDR and CDR2 SFDVKD. CDR3 sequence (DNA): TGTGCCACCAGTGAACCCCGACAGGGGTCGGATACGCAGTATTTT. Translated, it gives CATSEPRQGSDTQYF.

This chain joins TRBV12-3 or TRBV12-4 and TRBJ1-1; 9 bases line up with TRBD1. Trimming removed 5 bases from V and 11 bases from J; junction bases left unmatched: 3. The CDR3 has 11 amino acids. CDR3 amino acids: CASSMGQGAFF. CDR3 sequence (DNA): TGTGCCAGCAGTATGGGACAGGGTGCTTTCTTT.

The sample holds a few counts of this clone. The gene calls are TRBV4-1 and TRBJ2-2; possible D gene TRBD1, 6 bases. This CDR3 contains 17 residues. Germline lookup yields CDR1 MGHRA and CDR2 YSYEKL. The V end was cut by 2 bases, the J end by 2 bases, with 15 bases between. Here the CDR3 DNA reads TGCGCCAGCAGCCAACCTAGAGGGGGAAGAAACACCGGGGAGCTGTTTTTT. Protein product: CASSQPRGGRNTGELFF.

The rearrangement joins TRBV20-1 to TRBJ2-5; possibly TRBD2 for D (5 bases). This CDR3 has 13 residues. With 3 bases removed from V and 2 bases from J, the gap between germline ends came to 10 bases. Germline V lookup: CDR1 DFQATT, CDR2 SNEGSKA (reference sequence). This CDR3 reads CSASVTGQETQYF. The DNA for the CDR3 is TGCAGTGCTAGTGTTACGGGGCAAGAGACCCAGTACTTC.

The J gene is TRBJ1-4, the V gene TRBV6-8; TRBD1 might be the D (6 bases). Trimming pared 7 bases from V and 0 bases from J, leaving 15 bases between. Germline CDR1 and CDR2: MNHGY and SAAAGT. The CDR3 runs 16 residues. CDR3 region: CASMTGLAATNEKLFF. Written as DNA, the CDR3 is TGTGCCAGCATGACAGGCCTAGCTGCAACTAATGAAAAACTGTTTTTT.

The chain is built from TRBV18 and TRBJ2-1, with D possibly being TRBD1 (6 bases). Germline CDR1 KGHSH, CDR2 LQKENI. There are 18 residues in the CDR3. V lost 3 bases and J lost 7, with 25 bases in between. CDR3 nucleotides: TGTGCCAGCTCACCCCACCCGCCCCGGCAGGGGAGAAGTAATGAGCAGTTCTTC. It codes for CASSPHPPRQGRSNEQFF. Together with reference TRBV18 and TRBJ2-1, the CDR3 gives the full variable domain: NAGVMQNPRHLVRRRGQEARLRCSPMKGHSHVYWYRQLPEEGLKFMVYLQKENIIDESGMPKERFSAEFPKEGPSILRIQQVVRGDSAAYFCASSPHPPRQGRSNEQFFGPGTRLTVL.

This clone has a handful of counts. This chain joins TRBV2 and TRBJ1-5, with D possibly matching TRBD1 (6 bases). This CDR3 contains 15 residues. Per germline, CDR1 SNHLY and CDR2 FYNNEI. V was shortened by 6 bases and J by 0 bases, with 12 bases between the two germline ends. The CDR3 region is CASSYAGASNQPQHF. CDR3 sequence (DNA): TGTGCCAGCAGCTATGCGGGGGCTAGCAATCAGCCCCAGCATTTT.

In DNA form, the CDR3 reads TGTGCCAGTAGTATAGACCCGAGTGTAACCGGGGAGCTGTTTTTT. It codes for CASSIDPSVTGELFF. This chain uses TRBV19 with TRBJ2-2; D is unresolved. Germline CDR1 LNHDA, CDR2 SQIVND (reference sequence). V was pared by 0 bases and J by 5 bases, with 10 bases between. The CDR3 is made up of 15 amino acids.

The chain employs TRBV5-1 and TRBJ1-1, with 7 bases identical to TRBD1. V was pared by 3 bases and J by 4 bases, with 3 bases of the junction left unmatched. CDR3 length: 13 residues. The germline V gene has CDR1 SGHRS and CDR2 YFSETQ. In DNA form, the CDR3 reads TGCGCCAGCAGCTCACAGGGGATCACTGAAGCTTTCTTT. Translating gives CASSSQGITEAFF. Full variable domain (rest looked up from reference TRBV5-1 and TRBJ1-1): KAGVTQTPRYLIKTRGQQVTLSCSPISGHRSVSWYQQTPGQGLQFLFEYFSETQRNKGNFPGRFSGRQFSNSRSEMNVSTLELGDSALYLCASSSQGITEAFFGQGTRLTVV.

The chain recombines TRBV11-2 with TRBJ2-7, with 9 positions matching TRBD2. The CDR3 is 14 amino acids. With V trimmed by 5 bases and J by 6 bases, 8 bases remained unmatched. CDR1 and CDR2 (germline): SGHAT, FQNNGV. DNA of the CDR3: TGTGCCAGCAGCGGCTGGGGACTAGCTCGCGAGCAGTACTTC. As protein: CASSGWGLAREQYF.

The V and J genes are TRBV19 and TRBJ2-7; D is perhaps TRBD1 (5 bases). The CDR3 has 16 residues. With 7 bases removed from V and 3 bases from J, the gap between germline ends came to 22 bases. Germline V CDR1 and CDR2: LNHDA, SQIVND (reference sequence). The CDR3 reads CASTNWAEQGHYEQYF. As DNA, the CDR3 is TGTGCCAGTACCAACTGGGCGGAGCAGGGCCACTACGAGCAGTACTTC.

Points on this clone: One junction end disagrees with the germline gene, perhaps due to a read error. The rearrangement joins TRBV5-6 to TRBJ2-3; 8 bases line up with TRBD1. The germline CDR1 and CDR2 sequences are SGHDT and YYEEEE. The CDR3 extends over 15 amino acids. The CDR3 DNA follows: TGTGCCAGCACCTTGGGGTGGACAGGGTCAGATACGCAGTATTTT. It yields the protein CASTLGWTGSDTQYF. Based on the CDR3 plus reference TRBV5-6 and TRBJ2-3, the full variable domain is DAGVTQSPTHLIKTRGQQVTLRCSPKSGHDTVSWYQQALGQGPQFIFQYYEEEERQRGNFPDRFSGHQFPNYSSELNVNALLLGDSALYLCASTLGWTGSDTQYFGPGTRLTVL.

CDR3 nucleotides: TGTGCCAGCAGCGCCTATGACAGGGTGGATGAAAAACTGTTTTTT. As protein: CASSAYDRVDEKLFF. J is TRBJ1-4 and V is TRBV9, with 7 bases that match TRBD1. The CDR3 is 15 residues long. V lost 3 bases and J lost 6; bases outside the gene matches: 8. Per germline, CDR1 SGDLS and CDR2 YYNGEE. The variable domain in full, with the rest retrieved from reference TRBV9 and TRBJ1-4, is DSGVTQTPKHLITATGQRVTLRCSPRSGDLSVYWYQQSLDQGLQFLIQYYNGEERAKGNILERFSAQQFPDLHSELNLSSLELGDSALYFCASSAYDRVDEKLFFGSGTQLSVL.

The chain joins TRBV5-1 to TRBJ2-5, with 10 bases aligning to TRBD2. This CDR3 comprises 14 residues. Germline values: CDR1 SGHRS, CDR2 YFSETQ. V was pared by 2 bases and J by 5 bases, with 3 bases of the junction left unmatched. This CDR3 reads CASSFLAGDETQYF. DNA for the CDR3: TGCGCCAGCAGCTTCCTAGCGGGAGATGAGACCCAGTACTTC.

The chain is built from TRBV2 and TRBJ2-1; D perhaps matches TRBD1 (6 bases). In germline, CDR1 is SNHLY, CDR2 FYNNEI. This CDR3 has 16 amino acids. With 8 bases removed from V and 5 bases from J, the gap between germline ends came to 22 bases. CDR3 in DNA: TGTGCCAGCCAGGGGCGGAGAACTGGAGTGGACAATGAGCAGTTCTTC. Protein sequence: CASQGRRTGVDNEQFF. The entire variable domain, with the rest obtained from reference TRBV2 and TRBJ2-1, is as follows: EPEVTQTPSHQVTQMGQEVILRCVPISNHLYFYWYRQILGQKVEFLVSFYNNEISEKSEIFDDQFSVERPDGSNFTLKIRSTKLEDSAMYFCASQGRRTGVDNEQFFGPGTRLTVL.

The V call is TRBV7-6, the J call TRBJ2-3; 12 bases match TRBD2. CDR1 and CDR2 from the germline V gene are SGHVS and FNYEAQ. This CDR3 contains 18 residues. J was trimmed by 0 bases and V by 4 bases; bases with no gene match: 8. The DNA for the CDR3 is TGTGCCAGCAGCTCGACTAGCGGGAGCAGCCCTAGCACAGATACGCAGTATTTT. It yields the protein CASSSTSGSSPSTDTQYF.

The chain's CDR3 is CASSSTGQPFFEQYF. DNA of the CDR3: TGTGCCAGCAGCTCCACGGGACAGCCTTTTTTTGAGCAGTACTTC. The chain has TRBV7-2 and TRBJ2-7; TRBD1 matches at 7 bases. The V segment lost 4 bases and the J segment 7 bases; nucleotides outside the gene matches: 13. Germline-derived CDR1 and CDR2 are SGHTA and FQGNSA. The CDR3 consists of 15 residues.